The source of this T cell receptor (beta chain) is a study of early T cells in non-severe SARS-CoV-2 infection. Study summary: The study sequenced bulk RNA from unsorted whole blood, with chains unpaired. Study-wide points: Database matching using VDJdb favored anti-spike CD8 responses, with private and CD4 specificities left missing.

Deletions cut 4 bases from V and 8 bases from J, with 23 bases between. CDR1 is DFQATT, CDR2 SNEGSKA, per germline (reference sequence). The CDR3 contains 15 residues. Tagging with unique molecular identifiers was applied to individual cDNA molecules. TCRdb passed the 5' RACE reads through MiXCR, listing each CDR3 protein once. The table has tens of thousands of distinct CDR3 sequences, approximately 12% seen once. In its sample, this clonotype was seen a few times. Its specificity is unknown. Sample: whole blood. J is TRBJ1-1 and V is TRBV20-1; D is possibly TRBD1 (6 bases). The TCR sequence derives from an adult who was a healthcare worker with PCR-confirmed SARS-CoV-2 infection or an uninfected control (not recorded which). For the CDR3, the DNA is TGCAGTGCTACCGGGGGGGGCCTCTCGACATCAGAAGCTTTCTTT. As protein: CSATGGGLSTSEAFF.